This is a list of T cell receptor beta chains from one sample in a study of beta chain features in type 1 diabetes. Data came from immunoSEQ multiplex PCR; TCRdb stores just in-frame clones and leaves some out. This sample yields roughly 250,000 clones, of which about 63% are seen a single time; approximately 0.05% belongs to the top ten. The sequencing sample was made of naive CD4+ T cells from blood. These receptors were obtained from a man aged 30 to 39 in good health. Each CDR3 is given with its conserved first and last residue. Fields, in order: clone size, D gene, J gene, V gene, CDR3 protein, CDR3 DNA. The D gene is left open where the match is weak. Clone size is not always given. Where it is, it says once, few, many or a class for expanded clones.

-,-,TRBJ2-2,TRBV4-3,CASSQGRRTGELFF,TGCGCCAGCAGCCAAGGTCGCCGGACCGGGGAGCTGTTTTTT
few,TRBD1,TRBJ1-1,TRBV29-1,CSVSQGDTEAFF,TGCAGCGTGTCACAGGGGGACACTGAAGCTTTCTTT
-,TRBD1,TRBJ2-7,TRBV29-1,CSVPGTGDLSEQYF,TGCAGCGTCCCGGGGACAGGGGATTTGAGCGAGCAGTACTTC
-,-,TRBJ1-2,TRBV9,CASSVSAVSEDGYTF,TGTGCCAGCAGCGTAAGCGCGGTTTCTGAGGATGGCTACACCTTC
-,-,TRBJ2-5,TRBV7-9,CASSRTGRGSEETQYF,TGTGCCAGCAGCCGTACAGGGAGGGGAAGCGAAGAGACCCAGTACTTC
once,-,TRBJ2-7,TRBV7-2,CASSVAVAYEQYF,TGTGCCAGCAGCGTAGCGGTTGCCTACGAGCAGTACTTC
few,TRBD1,TRBJ2-7,TRBV30,CAWSGQGYEQYF,TGTGCCTGGAGTGGACAGGGCTACGAGCAGTACTTC
-,TRBD1,TRBJ2-7,TRBV11-2,CASSSLQGAYEQYF,TGTGCCAGCAGCTCACTCCAGGGGGCATACGAGCAGTACTTC
-,TRBD1,TRBJ2-7,TRBV6-5,CASERTGNSYEQYF,TGTGCCAGCGAACGGACAGGGAATTCGTACGAGCAGTACTTC
few,-,TRBJ1-4,TRBV7-9,CASSPPGTTNEKLFF,TGTGCCAGCAGCCCGCCAGGGACGACTAATGAAAAACTGTTTTTT
-,-,TRBJ1-2,TRBV29-1,CSVLQGNNYGYTF,TGCAGCGTTTTACAAGGGAATAACTATGGCTACACCTTC
few,TRBD1,TRBJ2-5,TRBV6-6,CASSIATGGGETQYF,TGTGCCAGCAGTATCGCGACAGGGGGCGGTGAGACCCAGTACTTC
-,-,TRBJ2-5,TRBV30,CAWSIWTLERQETQYF,TGTGCCTGGAGTATATGGACACTCGAGCGACAAGAGACCCAGTACTTC
once,-,TRBJ2-1,TRBV9,CASSVRYNEQFF,TGTGCCAGCAGCGTCAGATACAATGAGCAGTTCTTC
few,-,TRBJ2-7,TRBV30,CAWSYTKYEQYF,TGTGCCTGGAGTTACACAAAATACGAGCAGTACTTC
-,TRBD2,TRBJ2-7,TRBV2,CASSVGSGSREQYF,TGTGCCAGCAGTGTGGGTAGCGGGAGCAGAGAGCAGTACTTC
-,-,TRBJ2-3,TRBV29-1,CSVAATSTDTQYF,TGCAGCGTAGCGGCAACTAGCACAGATACGCAGTATTTT
-,TRBD2,TRBJ2-5,TRBV29-1,CSVEPLAAQETQYF,TGCAGCGTTGAGCCCCTAGCGGCTCAAGAGACCCAGTACTTC
-,-,TRBJ2-1,TRBV14,CASSRGSGSSNEQFF,TGTGCCAGCAGCCGGGGGTCCGGATCAAGTAATGAGCAGTTCTTC
-,TRBD2,TRBJ2-1,TRBV30,CAWDKGLAHEQFF,TGTGCCTGGGATAAGGGACTAGCCCATGAGCAGTTCTTC
-,TRBD1,TRBJ2-7,TRBV30,CAWMTGTGVYEQYF,TGTGCCTGGATGACCGGGACAGGGGTCTACGAGCAGTACTTC
-,TRBD2,TRBJ2-1,TRBV5-1,CASSLATSGSEQFF,TGCGCCAGCAGCTTGGCTACTAGCGGGAGTGAGCAGTTCTTC
-,TRBD2,TRBJ2-5,TRBV30,CAWSVGVAGFQETQYF,TGTGCCTGGAGTGTAGGAGTAGCGGGGTTCCAAGAGACCCAGTACTTC
-,-,TRBJ2-1,TRBV2,CASSEDTLNLGEQFF,TGTGCCAGCAGTGAAGATACTTTAAACCTGGGTGAGCAGTTCTTC
-,-,TRBJ1-5,TRBV2,CASSESKPQHF,TGTGCCAGCAGTGAGTCGAAGCCCCAGCATTTT
-,TRBD2,TRBJ2-7,TRBV5-4,CASRNSGSSWYF,TGTGCCAGCAGGAATAGCGGGAGTAGTTGGTACTTC
-,-,TRBJ1-5,TRBV30,CAWSEGTGGNQPQHF,TGTGCCTGGAGCGAAGGGACGGGGGGCAATCAGCCCCAGCATTTT
-,-,TRBJ1-2,TRBV15,CATSRDLGSYTF,TGTGCCACCAGCAGAGATCTGGGTAGCTACACCTTC
once,-,TRBJ1-6,TRBV30,CAWKEQGLNSPLHF,TGTGCCTGGAAAGAACAGGGACTTAATTCACCCCTCCACTTT
-,-,TRBJ2-3,TRBV21-1,CASSNGFSGGTDTQYF,TGTGCCAGCAGCAATGGGTTTAGCGGGGGCACAGATACGCAGTATTTT
-,-,TRBJ2-2,TRBV5-1,CASSLRRGRNYTGELFF,TGCGCCAGCAGCTTGCGCCGAGGCAGAAATTACACCGGGGAGCTGTTTTTT
-,-,TRBJ2-7,TRBV28,CASSLTVSSYEQYF,TGTGCCAGCAGTTTGACTGTAAGCTCCTACGAGCAGTACTTC
-,-,TRBJ2-5,TRBV29-1,CSVGRGAEGTQYF,TGCAGCGTTGGTCGGGGGGCCGAAGGGACCCAGTACTTC
few,-,TRBJ2-3,TRBV29-1,CSVARRLADTQYF,TGCAGCGTTGCTAGGAGGCTAGCAGATACGCAGTATTTT
-,-,TRBJ2-1,TRBV25-1,CAASSYNEQFF,TGTGCGGCCAGCTCCTACAATGAGCAGTTCTTC
-,-,TRBJ2-3,TRBV30,CAWSVWLARSTDTQYF,TGTGCCTGGAGTGTGTGGCTAGCGCGTAGCACAGATACGCAGTATTTT